A single sample is the source of the 9 T cell receptor beta chains below, sequenced in a study of blood T cell repertoires in COVID-19. The table came from immunoSEQ multiplex PCR; TCRdb's copy has only in-frame clones and leaves some out. In the table there are roughly 90,000 clones, about 85% of which are singletons. The sequenced sample was peripheral blood. These receptors originate from a human donor in a cohort sampled during active COVID-19.

V gene TRBV24-1 combines with J gene TRBJ1-1, with D tentatively TRBD1 (6 bases). V lost 2 bases to trimming and J lost 12 bases, with 12 bases between them. This CDR3 has 12 amino acids. Looked up from germline, CDR1 is KGHDR and CDR2 is SFDVKD. The CDR3 reads CATSDWGGMTFF. Written as DNA, the CDR3 is TGTGCCACCAGTGATTGGGGGGGCATGACTTTCTTT.

The V and J genes are TRBV19 and TRBJ2-1; D uncertain. The CDR3 is 16 amino acids. Trimming took off 3 bases at V and 0 bases at J, with 12 bases between the two ends. Germline CDR1 and CDR2: LNHDA and SQIVND (reference sequence). CDR3 DNA: TGTGCCAGTAGTATCCTTCGCATCAGCTCCTACAATGAGCAGTTCTTC. Protein: CASSILRISSYNEQFF.

The V gene is TRBV6-2 or TRBV6-3, the J gene TRBJ2-7, with D maybe TRBD1 (5 bases). Germline V lookup: CDR1 MNHEY, CDR2 SVGEGT. The CDR3 covers 15 residues. Trimming took off 4 bases at V and 12 bases at J, with 25 bases between the two ends. CDR3: CASSSAVDSLSKVYF. CDR3 nucleotide sequence: TGTGCCAGCAGTTCCGCCGTTGACAGCCTATCGAAAGTGTACTTC.

Written as DNA, the CDR3 is TGTGCCAGCAGCCGGGGGACAGGGGAGTTAGATCAGCCCCAGCATTTT. Its protein product is CASSRGTGELDQPQHF. The chain employs TRBV5-6 and TRBJ1-5; the match to TRBD1 covers 10 bases. V lost 4 bases to trimming and J lost 5 bases; unmatched junction nucleotides: 9. Germline V gene data show CDR1 as SGHDT and CDR2 as YYEEEE. CDR3 length equals 16 residues.

The rearrangement joins TRBV5-4 to TRBJ2-7, with 9 bases aligning to TRBD1. The germline CDR1 and CDR2 sequences are SGHNT and YYREEE (reference sequence). Losses at the gene ends were 4 bases for V and 3 bases for J; bases not matched to a gene: 5. This CDR3 spans 14 amino acids. CDR3 bases: TGTGCCAGCAGCCCACAGGGGGCTGTCTACGAGCAGTACTTC. Amino acids: CASSPQGAVYEQYF.

The gene calls are TRBV9 and TRBJ2-4; no clear D. The CDR3 length is 14 residues. Germline-derived CDR1 and CDR2 are SGDLS and YYNGEE. V dropped 3 bases and J dropped 0 bases, with 7 bases sitting between them. The CDR3 region is CASSADIAKNIQYF. The CDR3 nucleotides are TGTGCCAGCAGCGCTGACATAGCCAAAAACATTCAGTACTTC.

CDR3 coding DNA: TGTGCCACCAGTGATCCTACGACGGGCACCGGGGAGCTGTTTTTT. Translated, it gives CATSDPTTGTGELFF. The rearrangement uses TRBV24-1 and TRBJ2-2; unclear D gene. The CDR3 covers 15 residues. Germline V gives CDR1 KGHDR, CDR2 SFDVKD. The ends were cut back, 3 bases at V and 4 bases at J, with 11 bases in the middle.

This clone has only a few counts. This chain uses TRBV7-2 with TRBJ1-2; D not certain. Germline V gives CDR1 SGHTA, CDR2 FQGNSA. The CDR3 runs to 17 residues. V was trimmed by 2 bases and J by 6 bases, leaving 22 bases between them. CDR3 coding DNA: TGTGCCAGCAGCTTAACCTCTCATACCCTCAGACGGGATGGCTACACCTTC. Its protein is CASSLTSHTLRRDGYTF.

This sequence joins TRBV6-6 and TRBJ1-1, with a possible D match to TRBD1 (6 bases). CDR3 length equals 14 residues. Germline V CDR1 and CDR2: MNHNY, SVGAGI (reference sequence). V was trimmed by 2 bases and J by 4 bases, leaving 11 bases between them. The CDR3 loop reads CASSYDRSITEAFF. The CDR3 bases are TGTGCCAGCAGTTACGACAGGTCGATCACTGAAGCTTTCTTT.